This passage covers 21 T cell receptor beta chains from one sample sequenced in a study of technical replicates of blood from a few donors. This table comes from immunoSEQ multiplex PCR, and its TCRdb copy is limited to in-frame clones, with some not included. The sample shows roughly 14,000 clones, 70% to 90% of them seen only once. Sequencing was performed on PBMCs. These receptors were taken from a human donor in good health.

This clone was seen only once. This chain uses TRBV18 with TRBJ2-1; D is perhaps TRBD2 (5 bases). Germline V CDR1 and CDR2: KGHSH, LQKENI. The CDR3 has 14 residues. V gave up 4 bases and J gave up 3 bases, with 10 bases separating them. The CDR3 region is CASSLTDYYNEQFF. The CDR3 bases are TGTGCCAGCTCACTCACCGACTACTACAATGAGCAGTTCTTC.

This chain's CDR3 is CASSSAAGQGIETQYF. The DNA for the CDR3 is TGTGCCAGCAGTTCTGCGGCGGGACAGGGGATCGAGACCCAGTACTTC. V usage is TRBV6-5 and J usage is TRBJ2-5, with 10 bases lining up with TRBD1. CDR1 MNHEY and CDR2 SVGAGI come from the germline V gene. The CDR3 has 16 amino acids. The V gene end was trimmed by 4 bases and the J gene end by 5 bases; junction bases not matched to a gene: 10.

The CDR3 nucleotides are TGTGCCAGCAGTTACGACAGGGACATTCAGTACTTC. As protein: CASSYDRDIQYF. The chain employs TRBV11-1 and TRBJ2-4; 7 positions match TRBD1. Germline loops: CDR1 SGHAT, CDR2 FQDESV (reference sequence). The CDR3 has 12 amino acids. V shed 6 bases and J 8 bases; nucleotides not matched to a gene: 4.

The V call is TRBV19, the J call TRBJ2-1; 13 bases line up with TRBD2. This CDR3 contains 19 residues. Losses at the gene ends were 5 bases for V and 4 bases for J; bases not matched to a gene: 14. From germline, CDR1 is LNHDA and CDR2 SQIVND (reference sequence). CDR3 residues: CASSPRLAGGPSGYNEQFF. The CDR3 nucleotides are TGTGCCAGTAGTCCCCGACTAGCGGGAGGCCCTTCTGGATACAATGAGCAGTTCTTC.

The chain has TRBV2 and TRBJ2-1, with 8 positions matching TRBD2. The CDR3 loop spans 14 amino acids. Germline CDR1 is SNHLY and CDR2 is FYNNEI. V was clipped by 6 bases and J by 4 bases; unmatched bases: 5. CDR3 in DNA: TGTGCCAGCAGACTAGCGGAAAATTACAATGAGCAGTTCTTC. It encodes CASRLAENYNEQFF.

The table lists this clone with a few counts. The chain joins TRBV5-4 to TRBJ2-7, with D maybe TRBD1 (5 bases). CDR3 length: 12 residues. Germline V CDR1 and CDR2: SGHNT, YYREEE (reference sequence). V gave up 3 bases and J gave up 4 bases, with 8 bases separating them. The CDR3 nucleotides read TGTGCCAGCAGCTCCCAGGGTTACGAGCAGTACTTC. This translates into CASSSQGYEQYF. The variable domain in full, completed from reference TRBV5-4 and TRBJ2-7, reads ETGVTQSPTHLIKTRGQQVTLRCSSQSGHNTVSWYQQALGQGPQFIFQYYREEENGRGNFPPRFSGLQFPNYSSELNVNALELDDSALYLCASSSQGYEQYFGPGTRLTVT.

This chain links TRBV5-1 with TRBJ1-1; D remains ambiguous. Trimming took 0 bases from V and 2 from J, leaving 5 bases between them. The CDR3 loop spans 13 amino acids. Germline V gives CDR1 SGHRS, CDR2 YFSETQ. The CDR3 sequence: CASSLGSNTEAFF. The CDR3 nucleotides read TGCGCCAGCAGCTTGGGCAGTAACACTGAAGCTTTCTTT.

The genes are TRBV10-2 and TRBJ2-1; D might be TRBD2 (6 bases). Between the trimmed V and J ends, which lost 0 bases and 7 bases, there was a span of 13 bases. The CDR3 covers 15 residues. The germline CDR1 and CDR2 sequences are WSHSY and SAAADI. The CDR3 nucleotides read TGCGCCAGCAGTGAGTCGGAGGGAGGAGGGAATGAGCAGTTCTTC. Translating gives CASSESEGGGNEQFF.

The gene calls are TRBV2 and TRBJ2-5, with 7 nucleotides matching TRBD2. J lost 1 base, V lost 1 base, and 6 bases had no gene match. This CDR3 is 16 amino acids long. Per the germline V gene, CDR1 is SNHLY and CDR2 is FYNNEI. CDR3: CASSEERTRSQETQYF. The CDR3, as DNA: TGTGCCAGCAGTGAAGAACGGACTAGGAGCCAAGAGACCCAGTACTTC.

This clone has only a few counts. V gene TRBV2 combines with J gene TRBJ2-1; D possibly corresponds to TRBD2 (6 bases). Germline CDR1 is SNHLY and CDR2 is FYNNEI. Trimming left V 6 bases short and J 8 bases short, with 23 bases between. The CDR3 has 16 amino acids. The CDR3 DNA reads as TGTGCCAGCAGCCTCCGTGGAGGGAATGAAAGGCATGAGCAGTTCTTC. Encoded protein: CASSLRGGNERHEQFF.

The chain combines TRBV19 with TRBJ1-5; unclear D gene. Germline-derived CDR1 and CDR2 are LNHDA and SQIVND (reference sequence). The CDR3 consists of 16 residues. V dropped 5 bases and J dropped 0 bases, with 14 bases sitting between them. CDR3 loop: CASSAWSVVSNQPQHF. The DNA for the CDR3 is TGTGCCAGTAGTGCCTGGAGTGTGGTTAGCAATCAGCCCCAGCATTTT. Together with reference TRBV19 and TRBJ1-5, the CDR3 gives the full variable domain: DGGITQSPKYLFRKEGQNVTLSCEQNLNHDAMYWYRQDPGQGLRLIYYSQIVNDFQKGDIAEGYSVSREKKESFPLTVTSAQKNPTAFYLCASSAWSVVSNQPQHFGDGTRLSIL.

V and J are TRBV7-9 and TRBJ2-7; 9 nucleotides match TRBD1. The length of the CDR3 is 16 residues. Germline CDR1 and CDR2: SEHNR and FQNEAQ (reference sequence). V lost 5 bases and J lost 6; bases outside the gene matches: 14. CDR3 coding DNA: TGTGCCAGCAGCCCGCGGGGGACAGGGACCTCCGGCGAGCAGTACTTC. Protein product: CASSPRGTGTSGEQYF. Full variable domain (outside the CDR3, taken from reference TRBV7-9 and TRBJ2-7): DTGVSQNPRHKITKRGQNVTFRCDPISEHNRLYWYRQTLGQGPEFLTYFQNEAQLEKSRLLSDRFSAERPKGSFSTLEIQRTEQGDSAMYLCASSPRGTGTSGEQYFGPGTRLTVT.

In nucleotides, the CDR3 is TGCGCCAGCAGCTTGGTGTGGCACAGCACAGATACGCAGTATTTT. Amino acid sequence: CASSLVWHSTDTQYF. The rearrangement joins TRBV5-1 to TRBJ2-3; the D is unclear. CDR1 SGHRS and CDR2 YFSETQ come from the germline V gene. V lost 0 bases to trimming and J lost 0 bases, with 8 bases between them. This CDR3 is built from 15 residues. The complete variable domain, with remaining parts taken from reference TRBV5-1 and TRBJ2-3, reads KAGVTQTPRYLIKTRGQQVTLSCSPISGHRSVSWYQQTPGQGLQFLFEYFSETQRNKGNFPGRFSGRQFSNSRSEMNVSTLELGDSALYLCASSLVWHSTDTQYFGPGTRLTVL.

The J gene is TRBJ2-7, the V gene TRBV2; 7 bases line up with TRBD2. This CDR3 spans 14 amino acids. Germline V gene lookup returns CDR1 SNHLY and CDR2 FYNNEI. The ends lost 10 bases at V and 5 bases at J; junction bases unmatched: 14. CDR3 residues: CATKTSPRDNEQYF. CDR3 coding DNA: TGTGCCACCAAGACTAGCCCAAGAGACAACGAGCAGTACTTC.

The chain carries TRBV5-1 and TRBJ2-3; 10 positions match TRBD2. Trimming took 2 bases from V and 1 from J; bases not matched to a gene: 7. Germline values: CDR1 SGHRS, CDR2 YFSETQ. The CDR3 has 17 amino acids. DNA of the CDR3: TGCGCCAGCAGCTTAACTTCTAGCGGGAGTGGCACAGATACGCAGTATTTT. Its translation: CASSLTSSGSGTDTQYF. Full variable domain (rest looked up from reference TRBV5-1 and TRBJ2-3): KAGVTQTPRYLIKTRGQQVTLSCSPISGHRSVSWYQQTPGQGLQFLFEYFSETQRNKGNFPGRFSGRQFSNSRSEMNVSTLELGDSALYLCASSLTSSGSGTDTQYFGPGTRLTVL.

The chain employs TRBV5-1 and TRBJ2-2, with 13 nucleotides matching TRBD2. With V trimmed by 0 bases and J by 6 bases, 5 bases remained unmatched. Germline values: CDR1 SGHRS, CDR2 YFSETQ. The CDR3 sequence is 17 residues long. For the CDR3, the DNA is TGCGCCAGCAGCTTGGGCCGGACTAGCGGGAGATCCGGGGAGCTGTTTTTT. Translated, it gives CASSLGRTSGRSGELFF.

The CDR3 DNA is TGTGCCAGCAGCCCCACTAGCGGGGAAACCTACGAGCAGTACTTC. Translated: CASSPTSGETYEQYF. The V call is TRBV9, the J call TRBJ2-7; 10 nucleotides line up with TRBD2. CDR3 length: 15 residues. V shed 4 bases and J 2 bases; nucleotides not matched to a gene: 6. Germline V gives CDR1 SGDLS, CDR2 YYNGEE.

The chain uses TRBV5-1 and TRBJ2-1, with a tentative D call TRBD2 (7 bases). V gave up 1 base and J gave up 3 bases, with 14 bases separating them. From germline, CDR1 is SGHRS and CDR2 YFSETQ. The CDR3 spans 16 residues. This CDR3 is CASSLTLGGGYNEQFF. The CDR3 coding sequence is TGCGCCAGCAGCTTGACACTAGGGGGGGGCTACAATGAGCAGTTCTTC.

This rearrangement joins TRBV19 to TRBJ2-1, with TRBD2 matching 9 bases. Germline V gene sequence: CDR1 LNHDA, CDR2 SQIVND (reference sequence). The CDR3 sequence is 17 residues long. The V gene end was trimmed by 5 bases and the J gene end by 5 bases; junction bases not matched to a gene: 13. In DNA form, the CDR3 reads TGTGCCAGTAGTGCGATAGAGGCGGGAGGGCGGGACAATGAGCAGTTCTTC. Amino acid sequence: CASSAIEAGGRDNEQFF.

This clone was seen only once. The V call is TRBV7-8, the J call TRBJ2-2; D not resolved. Germline CDR1 and CDR2: SGHVS and FQNEAQ. The CDR3 runs to 14 residues. V lost 3 bases, J lost 7 bases, and 12 bases lay in between. In nucleotides, the CDR3 is TGTGCCAGCAGCTTTAATATAGGAGTCGGGGAGCTGTTTTTT. Translated: CASSFNIGVGELFF.

In DNA form, the CDR3 reads TGTGCCAGCAGCAACTTCCAACAGGGGGGGGACACTGAAGCTTTCTTT. This gives the protein CASSNFQQGGDTEAFF. This rearrangement joins TRBV28 to TRBJ1-1, with 8 nucleotides matching TRBD1. After removal of 6 bases from V and 3 bases from J, the junction contained 12 bases not matched to a gene. There are 16 residues in the CDR3. Per germline, CDR1 MDHEN and CDR2 SYDVKM. Based on the CDR3 plus reference TRBV28 and TRBJ1-1, the full variable domain is DVKVTQSSRYLVKRTGEKVFLECVQDMDHENMFWYRQDPGLGLRLIYFSYDVKMKEKGDIPEGYSVSREKKERFSLILESASTNQTSMYLCASSNFQQGGDTEAFFGQGTRLTVV.